The 31 T cell receptor beta chains listed next were all sequenced from one sample in a study of cytomegalovirus exposure and HLA in healthy donors. Vbeta (60) and Jbeta (13) primers were used in the PCR. TCRdb's table, derived via immunoSEQ multiplex PCR, lists solely in-frame clones and lacks some. The sample has 95,000 to 110,000 clones, approximately 74% seen once. The material sequenced was PBMCs. These TCRs come from a woman in her forties in good health and CMV-seropositive.

This chain uses TRBV27 with TRBJ2-7, with TRBD2 as a possible D gene (5 bases). Germline CDR1 and CDR2: MNHEY and SMNVEV (reference sequence). The CDR3 consists of 14 residues. V gave up 7 bases and J gave up 0 bases, with 13 bases separating them. CDR3 protein: CASKSVSASYEQYF. In DNA form, the CDR3 reads TGTGCCAGCAAGTCGGTTAGCGCCTCCTACGAGCAGTACTTC.

The chain couples TRBV29-1 to TRBJ2-1; 8 bases are shared with TRBD2. The CDR3 loop spans 14 amino acids. The V gene end was trimmed by 7 bases and the J gene end by 2 bases; junction bases not matched to a gene: 7. CDR1 and CDR2 (germline): SQVTM, ANQGSEA. The DNA of the CDR3 is TGCAGCGGGGAGACTAGCGAAGCCTACAATGAGCAGTTCTTC. As protein: CSGETSEAYNEQFF.

The chain is built from TRBV7-8 and TRBJ1-2; 10 bases agree with TRBD1. The junction had 14 bases not matched to a gene; V was cut back by 5 bases and J by 5 bases. This CDR3 is 17 amino acids long. From germline, CDR1 is SGHVS and CDR2 FQNEAQ. The CDR3: CASSPSGTGDEKYGYTF. The CDR3 DNA sequence: TGTGCCAGCAGCCCCTCCGGGACAGGGGACGAGAAGTATGGCTACACCTTC.

This rearrangement joins TRBV5-1 to TRBJ2-5; a weak D match, TRBD1 (6 bases). The CDR3 extends over 15 amino acids. The germline CDR1 and CDR2 sequences are SGHRS and YFSETQ. Trimming removed 4 bases at V and 2 bases at J, with 15 bases between. The CDR3 protein is CASSTRPGVQETQYF. In DNA form, the CDR3 reads TGCGCCAGCAGCACCCGGCCAGGGGTTCAAGAGACCCAGTACTTC.

This chain connects TRBV5-4 to TRBJ2-7, with a weak D call TRBD1 (6 bases). V dropped 4 bases and J dropped 5 bases, with 16 bases sitting between them. The CDR3 spans 14 residues. Germline V gene lookup returns CDR1 SGHNT and CDR2 YYREEE (reference sequence). The chain's CDR3 is CASSNPGQLHEQYF. The CDR3 DNA follows: TGTGCCAGCAGCAATCCGGGACAACTCCACGAGCAGTACTTC.

This clone was detected once. The rearrangement links TRBV6-4 to TRBJ1-1; D remains ambiguous. V lost 0 bases, J lost 1 base, and 12 bases lay in between. The germline gives CDR1 MRHNA, CDR2 SNTAGT. CDR3 length equals 16 residues. The CDR3 bases are TGTGCCAGCAGTGACTCTTATTTTGAGGAGAACACTGAAGCTTTCTTT. Translating gives CASSDSYFEENTEAFF.

This CDR3 reads CASSPRQGADNSPLHF. CDR3 bases: TGTGCCAGCAGTCCCCGACAGGGGGCGGATAATTCACCCCTCCACTTT. The rearrangement joins TRBV6-6 to TRBJ1-6; the match to TRBD1 covers 10 bases. V was pared by 5 bases and J by 5 bases, with 6 bases of the junction left unmatched. The CDR3 is made up of 16 amino acids. Per germline, CDR1 MNHNY and CDR2 SVGAGI (reference sequence).

The chain links TRBV7-9 to TRBJ2-7; 10 bases agree with TRBD1. Germline CDR1 is SEHNR and CDR2 is FQNEAQ (reference sequence). The CDR3 sequence is 14 residues long. The V segment lost 4 bases and the J segment 4 bases; nucleotides outside the gene matches: 4. The CDR3 sequence is CASSSGTGDYEQYF. The CDR3 DNA follows: TGTGCCAGCAGCTCCGGGACAGGGGATTACGAGCAGTACTTC.

This sequence joins TRBV5-1 and TRBJ2-7; D remains ambiguous. The germline V and J ends were trimmed by 1 base and 4 bases, with 12 bases remaining between them. The germline gives CDR1 SGHRS, CDR2 YFSETQ. The CDR3 totals 14 residues. The CDR3 loop is CASSLYPSGYEQYF. The CDR3 bases are TGCGCCAGCAGCTTGTATCCTTCGGGTTACGAGCAGTACTTC.

The rearrangement links TRBV2 to TRBJ1-1; D unresolved. Germline CDR1 reads SNHLY; CDR2 reads FYNNEI. The V end lost 6 bases, the J end lost 2 bases, and 10 bases lay between the germline ends. This CDR3 has 13 amino acids. CDR3: CASRTEGNTEAFF. The DNA of the CDR3 is TGTGCCAGCAGGACGGAGGGAAACACTGAAGCTTTCTTT.

In regard to this clone: The same CDR3 is also encoded by other DNA sequences in this sample. V is TRBV6-5 and J is TRBJ1-1, with unresolved D. Germline V lookup: CDR1 MNHEY, CDR2 SVGAGI. The CDR3 has 14 amino acids. V lost 6 bases and J 0 bases, leaving 11 bases between the germline ends. The CDR3 nucleotides are TGTGCCAGCAGGACGGGAGCGTTGAACACTGAAGCTTTCTTT. It encodes CASRTGALNTEAFF.

CDR3 in amino acids: CSARHEDGSYGYTF. The CDR3 bases are TGCAGCGCCAGGCACGAGGATGGGAGCTATGGCTACACCTTC. The rearrangement links TRBV29-1 to TRBJ1-2, with D unclear. V was pared by 7 bases and J by 4 bases, with 19 bases between. Germline loops: CDR1 SQVTM, CDR2 ANQGSEA. CDR3 length: 14 amino acids.

The chain employs TRBV7-3 and TRBJ2-7, with a possible D match to TRBD1 (6 bases). Trimming took off 5 bases at V and 6 bases at J, with 14 bases between the two ends. CDR1 and CDR2 from the germline V gene are SGHTA and FQGTGA. The CDR3 extends over 13 amino acids. The CDR3 region has the DNA TGTGCCAGCAGCCGGGACACACTGGGCGAGCAGTACTTC. Residues: CASSRDTLGEQYF.

The sample holds one count of this clone. The chain recombines TRBV6-5 with TRBJ1-5; D remains unclear. The V gene lost 2 bases and the J gene lost 0 bases, with 8 bases spanning the gap. In germline, CDR1 is MNHEY, CDR2 SVGAGI. This CDR3 comprises 15 residues. The CDR3 nucleotides read TGTGCCAGCAGTTACAGCCTAACTAGCAATCAGCCCCAGCATTTT. Amino acid sequence: CASSYSLTSNQPQHF.

This chain's CDR3 is CASSYRGQYGNTIYF. CDR3 bases: TGTGCCAGCAGTTACCGCGGACAGTATGGAAACACCATATATTTT. The chain is built from TRBV6-5 and TRBJ1-3; D possibly corresponds to TRBD1 (6 bases). This CDR3 spans 15 amino acids. V was cut by 2 bases and J by 3 bases, with 11 bases left in between. From germline, CDR1 is MNHEY and CDR2 SVGAGI.

The gene calls are TRBV5-1 and TRBJ2-7; D possibly corresponds to TRBD1 (6 bases). The V end lost 2 bases, the J end lost 5 bases, and 8 bases lay between the germline ends. Per germline, CDR1 SGHRS and CDR2 YFSETQ. The CDR3 sequence is 12 residues long. CDR3 bases: TGCGCCAGCAGCTTTAAGGGGGACGAGCAGTACTTC. Protein sequence: CASSFKGDEQYF.

The rearrangement links TRBV7-2 to TRBJ1-5; maybe TRBD1 (5 bases). The CDR3 runs 15 residues. Trimming took off 0 bases at V and 10 bases at J, with 16 bases between the two ends. Germline values: CDR1 SGHTA, CDR2 FQGNSA. This chain's CDR3 is CASSLAGGVGKPQHF. In DNA form, the CDR3 reads TGTGCCAGCAGCTTAGCGGGGGGGGTGGGGAAACCCCAGCATTTT.

This clone appeared once. This chain connects TRBV6-5 to TRBJ1-5; TRBD1 is a possible D gene (5 bases). Trimming cost V 3 bases and J 3 bases, with 9 bases left between them. The CDR3 runs 14 residues. Germline V lookup: CDR1 MNHEY, CDR2 SVGAGI. CDR3 nucleotide sequence: TGTGCCAGCAGTTATGGCAGGGTCAATCAGCCCCAGCATTTT. This gives the protein CASSYGRVNQPQHF.

The table lists this clone with a few counts. V is TRBV5-1 and J is TRBJ2-3; 7 bases line up with TRBD1. CDR1 is SGHRS, CDR2 YFSETQ, per germline. This CDR3 is 14 amino acids long. Trimming cost V 4 bases and J 1 base; bases outside gene matches: 3. This CDR3 reads CASSPGQGTDTQYF. The CDR3 DNA follows: TGCGCCAGCAGCCCTGGACAGGGCACAGATACGCAGTATTTT. Variable domain in full (rest from reference TRBV5-1 and TRBJ2-3): KAGVTQTPRYLIKTRGQQVTLSCSPISGHRSVSWYQQTPGQGLQFLFEYFSETQRNKGNFPGRFSGRQFSNSRSEMNVSTLELGDSALYLCASSPGQGTDTQYFGPGTRLTVL.

This clone was seen more than once but under ten times. The chain employs TRBV6-4 and TRBJ2-1; the match to TRBD1 covers 11 bases. The CDR3 runs 14 residues. Germline CDR1 and CDR2: MRHNA and SNTAGT. V lost 5 bases to trimming and J lost 6 bases; unmatched junction nucleotides: 3. CDR3: CASSPGTGGNEQFF. The CDR3, as DNA: TGTGCCAGCAGTCCCGGGACAGGGGGCAATGAGCAGTTCTTC.

The chain combines TRBV7-9 with TRBJ1-2; D is undetermined. Germline V gives CDR1 SEHNR, CDR2 FQNEAQ (reference sequence). The CDR3 is made up of 14 amino acids. The V end lost 6 bases, the J end lost 2 bases, and 13 bases lay between the germline ends. The DNA for the CDR3 is TGTGCCAGCAGACGACCCGGGTCGAACTATGGCTACACCTTC. As protein: CASRRPGSNYGYTF.

The J gene is TRBJ2-5, the V gene TRBV5-1; D uncertain. Germline V gene data show CDR1 as SGHRS and CDR2 as YFSETQ. The CDR3 runs to 15 residues. V lost 0 bases to trimming and J lost 3 bases, with 12 bases between them. The CDR3 nucleotides are TGCGCCAGCAGCTTGGGACATCTGATAGAAGAGACCCAGTACTTC. It translates to CASSLGHLIEETQYF. The entire variable domain, with the rest obtained from reference TRBV5-1 and TRBJ2-5, is as follows: KAGVTQTPRYLIKTRGQQVTLSCSPISGHRSVSWYQQTPGQGLQFLFEYFSETQRNKGNFPGRFSGRQFSNSRSEMNVSTLELGDSALYLCASSLGHLIEETQYFGPGTRLLVL.

The chain uses TRBV19 and TRBJ2-1; D remains ambiguous. The CDR3 loop spans 13 amino acids. Per the germline V gene, CDR1 is LNHDA and CDR2 is SQIVND (reference sequence). V gave up 3 bases and J gave up 5 bases, with 8 bases separating them. The CDR3 DNA follows: TGTGCCAGTAGTATCCGTCAGAACAATGAGCAGTTCTTC. Amino acids: CASSIRQNNEQFF.

This sequence joins TRBV5-6 and TRBJ1-3, with a tentative D call TRBD1 (6 bases). This CDR3 region has 13 residues. Germline-derived CDR1 and CDR2 are SGHDT and YYEEEE. Trimming shortened V by 3 bases and J by 6 bases, and 10 bases separated the two germline ends. The CDR3: CASSWGRQNTIYF. DNA of the CDR3: TGTGCCAGCAGCTGGGGGCGGCAAAACACCATATATTTT. The whole variable domain, filled in from reference TRBV5-6 and TRBJ1-3, reads DAGVTQSPTHLIKTRGQQVTLRCSPKSGHDTVSWYQQALGQGPQFIFQYYEEEERQRGNFPDRFSGHQFPNYSSELNVNALLLGDSALYLCASSWGRQNTIYFGEGSWLTVV.

J is TRBJ2-4 and V is TRBV18, with D perhaps matching TRBD1 (6 bases). V lost 0 bases to trimming and J lost 7 bases, with 13 bases between them. The length of the CDR3 is 15 residues. Germline V gene sequence: CDR1 KGHSH, CDR2 LQKENI. The CDR3 spells CASSPPSDRRNIQYF. Written as DNA, the CDR3 is TGTGCCAGCTCACCACCCTCGGACAGAAGGAACATTCAGTACTTC.

The genes are TRBV18 and TRBJ1-3; no definite D call. The germline V gene has CDR1 KGHSH and CDR2 LQKENI. The CDR3 has 15 residues. The V gene lost 0 bases and the J gene lost 6 bases, with 12 bases spanning the gap. The CDR3 nucleotides are TGTGCCAGCTCACCACCCAGCAGGCAGCCAAACACCATATATTTT. Encoded protein: CASSPPSRQPNTIYF.

This clone was counted a few times. The rearrangement links TRBV6-1 to TRBJ1-4; 7 nucleotides align to TRBD1. The J segment lost 0 bases and the V segment lost 2 bases, leaving 3 bases of the junction unmatched. Germline CDR1 and CDR2: MNHNS and SASEGT. The CDR3 extends over 16 amino acids. The CDR3 reads CASSEFQGATNEKLFF. The CDR3 coding sequence is TGTGCCAGCAGTGAATTCCAGGGGGCAACTAATGAAAAACTGTTTTTT.

The chain combines TRBV30 with TRBJ1-5; tentative D call: TRBD1 (5 bases). There are 14 residues in the CDR3. V lost 0 bases, J lost 9 bases, and 15 bases lay in between. The V gene's germline CDR1 is GTSNPN and CDR2 SVGIG (reference sequence). CDR3: CAWSVNDAGGPQHF. For the CDR3, the DNA is TGTGCCTGGAGTGTGAACGACGCGGGGGGGCCCCAGCATTTT.

The chain uses TRBV5-1 and TRBJ2-3, with 8 positions matching TRBD1. The CDR3 extends over 15 amino acids. V was clipped by 1 base and J by 4 bases; unmatched bases: 5. The V gene's germline CDR1 is SGHRS and CDR2 YFSETQ. The DNA for the CDR3 is TGCGCCAGCAGCTTGTCAGGGGGCCCGGCAGATACGCAGTATTTT. Its protein is CASSLSGGPADTQYF.

This clone was picked up one time. The chain is built from TRBV18 and TRBJ2-1; D may be TRBD1 (5 bases). The CDR3 spans 15 residues. Germline V lookup: CDR1 KGHSH, CDR2 LQKENI. V lost 3 bases, J lost 6 bases, and 15 bases lay in between. Here the CDR3 DNA reads TGTGCCAGCTCACCCCCTGGGGCCCCGGGCAATGAGCAGTTCTTC. It translates to CASSPPGAPGNEQFF.

The chain uses TRBV23-1 and TRBJ2-3; the match to TRBD1 covers 8 bases. Being an ORF, TRBV23-1 has a function that is uncertain. Trimming cost V 4 bases and J 3 bases; bases outside gene matches: 12. The CDR3 spans 17 residues. The CDR3 coding sequence is TGCGCCAGCAGTCGAGGTCCCGGACAGGGAAAGACAGATACGCAGTATTTT. Its protein product is CASSRGPGQGKTDTQYF.